This T cell receptor beta chain was documented in a study of technical replicates of blood from several donors (dated by TCRdb to about 2017). The germline V gene (reference sequence) specifies SEHNR as CDR1 and FQNEAQ as CDR2. From the cysteine up to the phenylalanine, the CDR3 has a length of 14 residues. This entry keeps only the CDR3 DNA: 42 bases, framed from base 1. Trimmed from V: 5 bases; trimmed from J: 13 bases; junction bases lacking a gene match: 13. In the case of this clone: Its cognate antigen has yet to be identified. Per-base quality was not reported, and no clone a single base away is much larger than it.

The library was obtained by the immunoSEQ multiplex PCR assay. The clones in this table, taken by TCRdb from immuneACCESS, are in-frame only. Not every clone is retained; where verified, under half of the shortfall comes from an unresolved V gene, and the cause of the rest is unknown. For this sample there are under 95,000 clones; 90% to 95% appear just once. Jointly, the top ten make up approximately 0.24% of the sample. The sequence derives from a human donor in good health. The sequence is built from TRBV7-9 and TRBJ1-4; 7 junctional bases match TRBD1. Sequencing was carried out using T cells isolated from PBMCs. The DNA sequence is TGTGCCAGCAGCACACTAACAGGGGCGGAGGGACTGTTTTTT. It specifies CASSTLTGAEGLFF.